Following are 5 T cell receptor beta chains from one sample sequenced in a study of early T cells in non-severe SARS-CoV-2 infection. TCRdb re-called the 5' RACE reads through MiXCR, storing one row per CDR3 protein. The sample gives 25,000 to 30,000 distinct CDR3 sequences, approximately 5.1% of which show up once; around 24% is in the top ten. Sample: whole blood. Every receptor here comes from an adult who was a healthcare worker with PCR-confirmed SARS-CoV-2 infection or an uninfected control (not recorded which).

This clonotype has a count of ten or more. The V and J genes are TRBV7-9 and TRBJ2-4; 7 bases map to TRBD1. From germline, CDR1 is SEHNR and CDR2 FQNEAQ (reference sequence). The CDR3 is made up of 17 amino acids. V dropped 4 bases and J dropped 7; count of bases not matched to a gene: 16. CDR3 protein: CASSSRLAETGVNIQYF. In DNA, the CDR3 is TGTGCCAGCAGCTCGAGATTAGCCGAAACAGGGGTGAACATTCAGTACTTC.

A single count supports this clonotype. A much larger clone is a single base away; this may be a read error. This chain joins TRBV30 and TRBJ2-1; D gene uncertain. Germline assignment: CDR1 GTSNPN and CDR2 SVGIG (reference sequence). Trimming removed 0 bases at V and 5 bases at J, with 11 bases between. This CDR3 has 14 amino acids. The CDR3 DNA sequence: TGTGCCTGGAGTGTACACGATAGAAACAATGAGCAGTTCTTC. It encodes CAWSVHDRNNEQFF.

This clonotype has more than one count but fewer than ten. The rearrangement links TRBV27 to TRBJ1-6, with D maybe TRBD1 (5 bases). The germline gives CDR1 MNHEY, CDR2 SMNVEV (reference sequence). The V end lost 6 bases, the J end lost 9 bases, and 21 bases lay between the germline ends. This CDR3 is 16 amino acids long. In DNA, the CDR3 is TGTGCCAGCAGCCCAGGGACGGGACCTATCGGTTCACCCCTCCACTTT. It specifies CASSPGTGPIGSPLHF.

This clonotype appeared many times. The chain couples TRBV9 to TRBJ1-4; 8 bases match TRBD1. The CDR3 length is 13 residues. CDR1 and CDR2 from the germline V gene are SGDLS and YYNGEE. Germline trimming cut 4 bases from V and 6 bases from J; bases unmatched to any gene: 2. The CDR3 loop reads CASSQTGDEKLFF. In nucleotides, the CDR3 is TGTGCCAGCAGCCAGACAGGGGATGAAAAACTGTTTTTT.

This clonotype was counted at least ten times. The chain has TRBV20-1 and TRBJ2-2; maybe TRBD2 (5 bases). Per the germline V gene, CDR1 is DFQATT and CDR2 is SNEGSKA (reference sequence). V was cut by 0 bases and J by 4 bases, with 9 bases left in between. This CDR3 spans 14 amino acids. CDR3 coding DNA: TGCAGTGCTAGAGATCGGGGAAGCACCGGGGAGCTGTTTTTT. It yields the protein CSARDRGSTGELFF.